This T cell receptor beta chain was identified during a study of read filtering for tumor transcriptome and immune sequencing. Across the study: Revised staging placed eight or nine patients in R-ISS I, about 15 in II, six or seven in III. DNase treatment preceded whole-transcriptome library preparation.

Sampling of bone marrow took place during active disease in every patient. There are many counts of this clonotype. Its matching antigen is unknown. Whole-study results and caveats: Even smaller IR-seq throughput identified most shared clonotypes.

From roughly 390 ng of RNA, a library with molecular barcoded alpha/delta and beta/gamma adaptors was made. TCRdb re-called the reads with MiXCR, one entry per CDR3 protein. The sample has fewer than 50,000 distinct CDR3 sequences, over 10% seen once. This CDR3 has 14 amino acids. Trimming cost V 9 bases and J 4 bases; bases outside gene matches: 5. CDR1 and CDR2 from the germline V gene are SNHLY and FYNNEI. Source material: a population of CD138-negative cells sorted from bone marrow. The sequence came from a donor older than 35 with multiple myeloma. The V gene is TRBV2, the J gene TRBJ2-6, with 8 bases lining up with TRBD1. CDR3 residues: CASSDRAGANVLTF. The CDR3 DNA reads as TGTGCCAGTTCGGACAGGGCCGGGGCCAACGTCCTGACTTTC.